The 19 T cell receptor beta chains presented below share a single source sample, sequenced in a study of T-cell reconstitution after alpha-beta-depleted transplantation in children. Preparation of the TCRbeta library involved a method that used unique molecular identifiers. Using its own MiXCR run on the PCR reads, TCRdb lists one record per CDR3 protein. The table includes a few hundred thousand distinct CDR3 sequences, around 8.9% detected once. The source material was PBMCs from the stem cell graft donor, sampled from the stem cell graft. These receptors came from a human donor who donated a stem cell graft to a child with SCID.

This clonotype showed up many times. The chain has TRBV12-3 or TRBV12-4 and TRBJ1-1; D ambiguous. This CDR3 has 12 amino acids. V was shortened by 1 base and J by 7 bases, with 7 bases between the two germline ends. The CDR3 reads CASSLGPGEAFF. CDR3 nucleotide sequence: TGTGCCAGCAGTTTAGGGCCAGGTGAAGCTTTCTTT.

Many counts were recorded for this clonotype. The gene calls are TRBV20-1 and TRBJ2-7, with 7 positions matching TRBD1. Germline loops: CDR1 DFQATT, CDR2 SNEGSKA (reference sequence). The CDR3 consists of 14 residues. The V segment lost 0 bases and the J segment 4 bases; nucleotides outside the gene matches: 6. This chain's CDR3 is CSARDEGAAYEQYF. The CDR3 coding sequence is TGCAGTGCTAGAGATGAGGGGGCAGCGTACGAGCAGTACTTC.

This clonotype was detected many times. The rearrangement links TRBV7-8 to TRBJ2-5; D ambiguous. This CDR3 has 15 residues. Germline V gene data show CDR1 as SGHVS and CDR2 as FQNEAQ. The V end was cut by 2 bases, the J end by 12 bases, with 22 bases between. CDR3 amino acids: CASSLTNQAAGKEYF. The CDR3 bases are TGTGCCAGCAGCTTAACAAACCAGGCAGCCGGAAAAGAGTACTTC.

This clonotype has ten or more counts. J is TRBJ1-5 and V is TRBV7-2, with 10 bases identical to TRBD1. Germline CDR1 is SGHTA and CDR2 is FQGNSA. This CDR3 has 16 amino acids. V lost 1 base, J lost 3 bases, and 3 bases stayed unmatched. The CDR3 loop reads CASSLGDRGYNQPQHF. Here the CDR3 DNA reads TGTGCCAGCAGCTTAGGGGACAGGGGTTACAATCAGCCCCAGCATTTT.

This clonotype appeared many times. The chain joins TRBV12-3 or TRBV12-4 to TRBJ2-1, with 8 positions matching TRBD1. J gave up 6 bases and V 4 bases, and 8 bases lay outside the gene matches. The CDR3 sequence is 15 residues long. CDR3 sequence: CASSSGGARVNEQFF. The CDR3, as DNA: TGTGCCAGCAGTTCAGGGGGCGCGAGGGTCAATGAGCAGTTCTTC.

The chain employs TRBV5-1 and TRBJ1-2; 10 bases line up with TRBD1. Trimming took 1 base from V and 5 from J; bases not matched to a gene: 2. CDR3 length: 14 amino acids. Germline values: CDR1 SGHRS, CDR2 YFSETQ. In DNA form, the CDR3 reads TGCGCCAGCAGCTTGCGACAGGGGGCGTATGGCTACACCTTC. Translation gives CASSLRQGAYGYTF.

The chain is built from TRBV3-1 and TRBJ1-3; D ambiguous. The CDR3 runs 15 residues. V lost 10 bases and J 0 bases, leaving 16 bases between the germline ends. Per germline, CDR1 LGHDT and CDR2 YNNKEL (reference sequence). The CDR3 bases are TGTGCCACCTGCCCCGAGGGCTCCTCTGGAAACACCATATATTTT. Its protein product is CATCPEGSSGNTIYF.

This clonotype was recorded at least ten times. The rearrangement joins TRBV7-9 to TRBJ1-1, with unresolved D. With 5 bases removed from V and 3 bases from J, the gap between germline ends came to 10 bases. In germline, CDR1 is SEHNR, CDR2 FQNEAQ (reference sequence). The CDR3 has 13 amino acids. The CDR3 sequence: CASSAAWDTEAFF. The CDR3 coding sequence is TGTGCCAGCAGCGCCGCCTGGGACACTGAAGCTTTCTTT.

This clonotype was counted a few times. The chain employs TRBV19 and TRBJ1-2; TRBD1 agrees at 12 bases. V was pared by 5 bases and J by 8 bases, with 9 bases of the junction left unmatched. The CDR3 totals 15 residues. Per the germline V gene, CDR1 is LNHDA and CDR2 is SQIVND (reference sequence). The CDR3 nucleotides read TGTGCCAGTAGTGCCCAGGGACAGGGGGCGACGGGCTACACCTTC. It specifies CASSAQGQGATGYTF.

A note on this clonotype: A much more abundant neighbour one base away suggests this may be a read error. The chain carries TRBV6-1 and TRBJ1-2; 11 bases match TRBD1. Per the germline V gene, CDR1 is MNHNS and CDR2 is SASEGT. The CDR3 length is 14 residues. This CDR3 is CASSEGTGGYGYPF. CDR3 in DNA: TGTGCCAGCAGTGAAGGGACAGGGGGCTATGGCTACCCCTTC.

This clonotype was seen ten or more times. The chain combines TRBV28 with TRBJ1-4; TRBD1 is a possible D gene (5 bases). The ends were cut back, 2 bases at V and 0 bases at J, with 7 bases in the middle. CDR1 MDHEN and CDR2 SYDVKM come from the germline V gene. The CDR3 totals 15 residues. CDR3 amino acids: CASSLGGTTNEKLFF. CDR3 bases: TGTGCCAGCAGTTTAGGGGGAACAACTAATGAAAAACTGTTTTTT.

Ten or more counts support this clonotype. V usage is TRBV7-2 and J usage is TRBJ2-2; tentatively, D is TRBD1 or TRBD2 (5 bases each). Trimming pared 1 base from V and 4 bases from J, leaving 16 bases between. The germline V gene has CDR1 SGHTA and CDR2 FQGNSA. The CDR3 totals 17 residues. The CDR3: CASSLGLTRAVTGELFF. The CDR3 nucleotides read TGTGCCAGCAGCTTAGGACTAACCAGGGCGGTCACCGGGGAGCTGTTTTTT.

This clonotype occurred many times. The chain has TRBV28 and TRBJ1-2; tentatively, D is TRBD1 (5 bases). Trimming removed 2 bases from V and 5 bases from J, with 12 bases in between. CDR1 and CDR2 (germline): MDHEN, SYDVKM. The CDR3 loop spans 14 amino acids. The CDR3 DNA reads TGTGCCAGCAGTTTAGAGTCCGGGGGTTATGGCTACACCTTC. Protein product: CASSLESGGYGYTF.

The chain joins TRBV5-4 to TRBJ2-7; no firm D call. V was cut by 3 bases and J by 0 bases, with 10 bases left in between. The CDR3 contains 14 residues. The germline V gene has CDR1 SGHNT and CDR2 YYREEE (reference sequence). CDR3 bases: TGTGCCAGCAGCTCTCGGCTCCTCTCCTACGAGCAGTACTTC. Its translation is CASSSRLLSYEQYF.

In the case of this clonotype: One end of the junction does not line up with germline, which may come from a read error. The chain joins TRBV28 to TRBJ2-1, with TRBD2 as a possible D gene (7 bases). Germline-derived CDR1 and CDR2 are MDHEN and SYDVKM. CDR3 length: 14 residues. In DNA form, the CDR3 reads TGTGCCAGCAGTTTCGCGGGGGCGCTCAATGACCAGTTCTTC. It specifies CASSFAGALNDQFF.

In its sample, this clonotype was seen many times. CDR3 DNA: TGTGCCAGCAGCCAAGGGACAGGCCTCACTGAAGCTTTCTTT. It specifies CASSQGTGLTEAFF. This chain uses TRBV3-1 with TRBJ1-1; 7 bases are shared with TRBD1. CDR1 and CDR2 from the germline V gene are LGHDT and YNNKEL (reference sequence). The J segment lost 4 bases and the V segment lost 1 base, leaving 3 bases of the junction unmatched. CDR3 length equals 14 residues. Together with reference TRBV3-1 and TRBJ1-1, the CDR3 gives the full variable domain: DTAVSQTPKYLVTQMGNDKSIKCEQNLGHDTMYWYKQDSKKFLKIMFSYNNKELIINETVPNRFSPKSPDKAHLNLHINSLELGDSAVYFCASSQGTGLTEAFFGQGTRLTVV.

In its sample, this clonotype was seen many times. This sequence joins TRBV3-1 and TRBJ1-3; D is unclear. The CDR3 is 13 residues long. The V end lost 2 bases, the J end lost 4 bases, and 6 bases lay between the germline ends. Germline V gene sequence: CDR1 LGHDT, CDR2 YNNKEL (reference sequence). The CDR3 coding sequence is TGTGCCAGCAGCCAATTTTCCGGAAACACCATATATTTT. It yields the protein CASSQFSGNTIYF.

This chain uses TRBV19 with TRBJ1-5; D is possibly TRBD1 (6 bases). Germline CDR1 is LNHDA and CDR2 is SQIVND (reference sequence). The CDR3 is made up of 15 amino acids. Trimming removed 3 bases from V and 6 bases from J, with 15 bases in between. The DNA of the CDR3 is TGTGCCAGTAGTATTCGTCGGACAGTTTTTCAGCCCCAGCATTTT. It specifies CASSIRRTVFQPQHF.

At least ten counts were recorded for this clonotype. The chain combines TRBV5-5 with TRBJ1-2, with TRBD1 as a possible D gene (6 bases). The germline V gene has CDR1 SGHKS and CDR2 YYEKEE (reference sequence). Trimming left V 3 bases short and J 0 bases short, with 18 bases between. The CDR3 is 17 amino acids. CDR3: CASSSPFRTDANYGYTF. CDR3 in DNA: TGTGCCAGCAGCTCACCATTCCGGACAGACGCTAACTATGGCTACACCTTC.